Given below is one TCR beta chain in context. With a J-beta primer mix and a sample-barcoded 5' primer, a second PCR ran roughly 6 to 11 cycles. TCRdb passed the 5' RACE reads through MiXCR, listing each CDR3 protein once. Of around 1,100,000 distinct CDR3 sequences listed, around two fifths were seen once; the top ten hold under 15%. These data belong to a study of blood T cells in healthy people across ages. The V end lost 0 bases, the J end lost 0 bases, and 11 bases lay between the germline ends. This CDR3 is 16 amino acids long. The germline gives CDR1 SGDLS, CDR2 YYNGEE. Material for sequencing was blood. The receptor was isolated from a man aged 18 to 30 in good health. The chain is built from TRBV9 and TRBJ2-3; D not resolved. The CDR3 region has the DNA TGTGCCAGCAGCGTAGCCGGCAGGTCTAGCACAGATACGCAGTATTTT. This sequence encodes CASSVAGRSSTDTQYF.